This T cell receptor beta chain was recovered during a study of beta chain features in type 1 diabetes. Whole-study findings and limits: People with Type 1 diabetes carried modestly yet significantly shorter TCRB CDR3s in all four CD4+ subsets.

This clone was seen more than once but under ten times. Its antigen is currently unknown. The ends were cut back, 3 bases at V and 1 base at J, with 9 bases in the middle. Germline V gene lookup returns CDR1 SQVTM and CDR2 ANQGSEA. There are 13 residues in the CDR3. Of the isolated RNA, all was reverse transcribed, and so the sequenced material was expressed TCRB transcripts. Sequencing was performed with immunoSEQ multiplex PCR; in TCRdb, only in-frame clones are kept and a portion is missing. The sample yields 200,000 to 300,000 clones, around 20% seen once. This clonotype was sampled from a woman aged 40-49 years with type 1 diabetes. The chain joins TRBV29-1 to TRBJ1-1, with D possibly matching TRBD1 (6 bases). The specimen was naive CD4+ T cells from blood. The CDR3 nucleotides read TGCAGCGTTGATAGGGGGACGAACACTGAAGCTTTCTTT. Encoded protein: CSVDRGTNTEAFF. The variable domain in full, with the rest retrieved from reference TRBV29-1 and TRBJ1-1, is SAVISQKPSRDICQRGTSLTIQCQVDSQVTMMFWYRQQPGQSLTLIATANQGSEATYESGFVIDKFPISRPNLTFSTLTVSNMSPEDSSIYLCSVDRGTNTEAFFGQGTRLTVV.